This T cell receptor (beta chain) was sequenced for a study of OX40 agonist ivuxolimab in advanced cancers. Study overall: Clinicians treated patients with ivuxolimab, an agonistic anti-OX40 (CD134) antibody. Aged roughly 20 to 79 with a mean of roughly 65 years, they were less than 90% male.

Judged by abundance, this clone is medium-sized (0.01 to 0.1%). What it binds is unknown. The method was immunoSEQ multiplex PCR; TCRdb's version includes in-frame clones alone and lacks a portion of them. The data hold some 10,000 clones, with roughly 78% observed a single time. This CDR3 is built from 15 residues. V lost 5 bases and J lost 3, with 13 bases in between. From germline, CDR1 is SEHNR and CDR2 FQNEAQ (reference sequence). Study results and limitations: Some of the lowest clonal expansion was seen in partial responders at 0.1-3.0 mg/kg. With doses of 0.1 to 3.0 mg/kg, CD4+ and CD8+ blood T cells had undergone clonal expansion by week 6.

The input for sequencing was CD4+ or CD8+ T cells sorted from blood, taken in a trial of the OX40 agonist ivuxolimab. This TCR derives from an adult with an advanced solid tumor such as melanoma, head and neck, liver or kidney cancer. The rearrangement links TRBV7-9 to TRBJ1-4; D is uncertain. The CDR3, as DNA: TGTGCCAGCAGCCCCCTTTCGGCGGCTAATGAAAAACTGTTTTTT. Translation gives CASSPLSAANEKLFF.